The T cell receptor beta chain under discussion was sequenced for a study of T cell responses to AZD1222 COVID-19 vaccine. Whole-study results and caveats: Once two AZD1222 doses were given, Spike-specific TCR breadth and depth went up.

Sequencing used immunoSEQ multiplex PCR; TCRdb keeps in-frame clones, though not all of them. The data hold 150,000 or so clones, with roughly nine tenths observed a single time. In the case of this clone: What it recognizes is unknown.

The clonotype was recovered from an adult who received the AZD1222 COVID-19 vaccine. The specimen comprised peripheral blood, sampled 28 days after the second AZD1222 dose.

The CDR3: CASSQDGAPASGELFF. The CDR3 DNA reads as TGCGCCAGCAGCCAAGATGGCGCACCCGCGTCCGGGGAGCTGTTTTTT. J is TRBJ2-2 and V is TRBV4-1; D not certain. The germline V gene encodes CDR1 MGHRA and CDR2 YSYEKL. CDR3 length equals 16 residues. Deletions cut 0 bases from V and 6 bases from J, with 14 bases between.